This T cell receptor beta chain was recovered during a study of T cell responses to AZD1222 COVID-19 vaccine. The study's findings and limits: Spike-specific TCR breadth and depth both grew after two AZD1222 doses. The study sampled repertoires only after the peak T cell response.

Worth noting for this clone: Its target is unknown.

The germline V gene has CDR1 SNHLY and CDR2 FYNNEI. The CDR3 contains 12 residues. V lost 4 bases and J 7 bases, leaving 10 bases between the germline ends. Sequenced by immunoSEQ multiplex PCR; TCRdb stores in-frame clones only, minus some. The sample contains 150,000 or so clones, around 92% of which appear only once. The J gene is TRBJ1-1, the V gene TRBV2, with a tentative D call TRBD1 (6 bases). The origin of this receptor is an adult in good health. Source: peripheral blood, taken on day 0 of AZD1222 vaccination. DNA of the CDR3: TGTGCCAGCAGTGGCGGACAGCTTGAAGCTTTCTTT. It encodes CASSGGQLEAFF.